The entry below gives a single T cell receptor (beta chain) sequence along with its context. V was cut by 0 bases and J by 3 bases, with 13 bases left in between. CDR1 is SGHRS, CDR2 YFSETQ, per germline. The CDR3 loop spans 15 amino acids. The data originate from a study of cytomegalovirus exposure and HLA in healthy donors. A multiplex PCR was run with 60 Vbeta primers and 13 Jbeta primers. Profiling relied on immunoSEQ multiplex PCR, and the TCRdb table lists in-frame clones only, not all of them. The sample consists of around 180,000 clones, roughly 80% of them appearing once. This chain connects TRBV5-1 to TRBJ2-7; D perhaps matches TRBD1 (5 bases). Sequencing was performed on PBMCs. The sequence derives from a woman aged 25 to 39 in good health and CMV-seropositive. The CDR3 is CASSLAVGRIYEQYF. The CDR3 coding sequence is TGCGCCAGCAGCTTGGCGGTGGGGCGGATCTACGAGCAGTACTTC.